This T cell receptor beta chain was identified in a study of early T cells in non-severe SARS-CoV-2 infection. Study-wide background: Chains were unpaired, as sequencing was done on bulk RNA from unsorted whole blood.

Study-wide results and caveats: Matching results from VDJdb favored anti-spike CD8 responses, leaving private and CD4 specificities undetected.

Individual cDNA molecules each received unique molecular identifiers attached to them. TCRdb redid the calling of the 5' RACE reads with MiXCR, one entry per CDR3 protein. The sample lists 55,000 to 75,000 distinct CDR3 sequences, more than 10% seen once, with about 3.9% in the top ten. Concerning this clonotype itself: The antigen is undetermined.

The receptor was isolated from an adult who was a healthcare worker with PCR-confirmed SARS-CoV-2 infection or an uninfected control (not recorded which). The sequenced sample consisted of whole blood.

CDR3 sequence (DNA): TGTGCCAGCAGCTTAGCAAGGAGACAGCGAGGCTACACCTTC. It codes for CASSLARRQRGYTF. The chain links TRBV7-2 to TRBJ1-2, with D possibly being TRBD1 (5 bases). The CDR3 sequence is 14 residues long. The V gene's germline CDR1 is SGHTA and CDR2 FQGNSA. The V end lost 0 bases, the J end lost 8 bases, and 13 bases lay between the germline ends.